This T cell receptor (beta chain) was recorded in a study of T cells in Graves' hyperthyroidism and ophthalmopathy. To note about this clonotype: Its matching antigen is unknown.

Study-wide findings and caveats: In simple terms, a model built on 13 V-J features told ophthalmopathy apart from stable hyperthyroidism.

The CDR3 covers 14 residues. Germline assignment: CDR1 SGHVS and CDR2 FNYEAQ. Between the trimmed V and J ends, which lost 7 bases and 3 bases, there was a span of 13 bases. Using RNA transcripts as the source, TCR beta CDR3 regions were amplified. TCR CDR3 regions were first amplified by RT-PCR with HTBI primers. Via MiXCR, TCRdb re-called the multiplex PCR reads, giving one row per CDR3 protein. The sample records a few hundred thousand distinct CDR3 sequences, around 46% being singletons. For the diagnoses, clinical symptoms, serum thyroxine and TRAb, thyroid ultrasound and orbital computed tomography were used.

The sequenced material came from peripheral blood or thyroid tissue (not recorded which). The chain uses TRBV7-6 and TRBJ1-5; TRBD1 is a possible D gene (5 bases). This receptor was obtained from a woman between 18 and 29 years old with Graves' hyperthyroidism. The CDR3 spells CASNPGTVNQPQHF. For the CDR3, the DNA is TGTGCCAGCAATCCCGGGACGGTCAATCAGCCCCAGCATTTT.